This TCR beta chain comes out of a study of OX40 agonist ivuxolimab in advanced cancers. Study conclusions and caveats: There were, on average, more expanded clones in CD8+ T cells than in CD4+. Certain nonresponders additionally had low normalized T-cell clonal expansion.

Trimming stripped 2 bases from V and 10 bases from J, with 6 bases between. The CDR3 is 11 residues long. CDR1 LNHDA and CDR2 SQIVND come from the germline V gene (reference sequence). Assay: immunoSEQ multiplex PCR; the TCRdb copy retains only in-frame clones and omits some. Of tens of thousands of clones listed, roughly 92% are singletons. About this clone: Its antigen is currently unknown.

The material was CD4+ or CD8+ T cells sorted from blood, obtained in a trial of the OX40 agonist ivuxolimab. The sequence came from an adult with an advanced solid tumor such as melanoma, head and neck, liver or kidney cancer. The genes are TRBV19 and TRBJ2-1; D gene ambiguous. As DNA, the CDR3 is TGTGCCAGTAGTATATACGGCGAGCAGTTCTTC. Its protein is CASSIYGEQFF.